This T cell receptor beta chain was identified in a study of early T cells in non-severe SARS-CoV-2 infection. Study as a whole: Alpha and beta chains were unpaired, from unsorted whole-blood bulk RNA. Study-wide points: Anti-spike CD8 responses were favored in VDJdb matching, and private and CD4 specificities were missed.

A remark on this clonotype: The antigen is undetermined.

Individual cDNA molecules received unique molecular identifiers during library preparation. One entry per CDR3 protein results from TCRdb running MiXCR on the 5' RACE reads. The sample consists of some 80,000 distinct CDR3 sequences, around 13% of them appearing once. Sequencing input: whole blood. This clonotype originated in an adult who was a healthcare worker with PCR-confirmed SARS-CoV-2 infection or an uninfected control (not recorded which).

The CDR3 nucleotides are TGTGCCAGCAGTTTTTCGGGGATGGCTGACACAGATACGCAGTATTTT. Its protein is CASSFSGMADTDTQYF. The genes are TRBV6-5 and TRBJ2-3; D is perhaps TRBD2 (5 bases). Trimming took 4 bases from V and 2 from J, leaving 16 bases between them. Germline V gene data show CDR1 as MNHEY and CDR2 as SVGAGI. The CDR3 runs to 16 residues.